This TCR beta chain was found in a study of chemoradiotherapy in HPV16-positive cancers. In the study overall: Candidate HPV-specific T-cell clones and common TCR motifs came from functional assays in a couple of HPV16-positive patients. Study-wide findings and caveats: Candidate HPV-specific clones and E7-related TCR motifs grew in tumor during treatment. Functional assays defining HPV-specific T cells used only a couple of HPV16-positive patients.

This clone was observed a few times. Its antigen remains unknown. Repeated repertoire sampling spanned the course of chemoradiotherapy. The CDR3 totals 13 residues. V was pared by 8 bases and J by 7 bases, with 10 bases of the junction left unmatched. Germline CDR1 reads PRHDT; CDR2 reads FYEKMQ (reference sequence). Here immunoSEQ multiplex PCR was the method, and the copy in TCRdb shows in-frame clones only, minus some. This repertoire shows tens of thousands of clones, 86% found once; its top ten account for around 2.3%. The chain couples TRBV13 to TRBJ2-7; 8 bases fit TRBD1. The material sequenced was blood, taken from a patient who underwent chemoradiotherapy. The source is a human donor with HPV-associated anogenital cancer. CDR3 residues: CASAGGFGEEQYF. For the CDR3, the DNA is TGTGCCAGCGCAGGGGGCTTTGGGGAAGAGCAGTACTTC.